Listed here are 8 T cell receptor beta chains from one sample, sequenced in a study of cytomegalovirus exposure and HLA in healthy donors. Profiling relied on immunoSEQ multiplex PCR, and the TCRdb table lists in-frame clones only, not all of them. This sample has about 310,000 clones; approximately 86% occur once, and the top ten carry around 0.96%. Sequenced: PBMCs. These receptors were collected from a young man in good health and CMV-seronegative.

The chain links TRBV5-1 to TRBJ2-5; 9 bases are a match to TRBD2. The V segment lost 4 bases and the J segment 2 bases; nucleotides outside the gene matches: 9. This CDR3 is 16 amino acids long. Germline V gene lookup returns CDR1 SGHRS and CDR2 YFSETQ. CDR3 coding DNA: TGCGCCAGCAGCCGCCCCGGGGCGGGGGGGCAAGAGACCCAGTACTTC. Translated, it gives CASSRPGAGGQETQYF.

This chain links TRBV7-7 with TRBJ2-2; TRBD1 matches at 8 bases. CDR1 and CDR2 (germline): SSHAT, FNYEAQ (reference sequence). This CDR3 is 15 amino acids long. The V gene end was trimmed by 4 bases and the J gene end by 5 bases; junction bases not matched to a gene: 6. The CDR3 nucleotides are TGTGCCAGCAGCTCGAGGACAGGGATAACCGGGGAGCTGTTTTTT. Encoded protein: CASSSRTGITGELFF.

The chain links TRBV7-9 to TRBJ1-1, with D perhaps matching TRBD1 (6 bases). Deletions cut 3 bases from V and 0 bases from J, with 14 bases between. The CDR3 covers 16 residues. Germline V gene sequence: CDR1 SEHNR, CDR2 FQNEAQ (reference sequence). CDR3 loop: CASSLGARRMNTEAFF. In DNA, the CDR3 is TGTGCCAGCAGCTTGGGGGCGAGAAGGATGAACACTGAAGCTTTCTTT.

The V call is TRBV19, the J call TRBJ1-3; 10 nucleotides align to TRBD1. The CDR3 is 17 residues long. Germline values: CDR1 LNHDA, CDR2 SQIVND (reference sequence). Trimming took 5 bases from V and 0 from J; bases not matched to a gene: 7. CDR3 residues: CASSSDRGPRSGNTIYF. CDR3 DNA sequence: TGTGCCAGTAGTTCTGACAGGGGGCCTCGCTCTGGAAACACCATATATTTT.

The chain joins TRBV27 to TRBJ2-2; 10 bases align to TRBD2. Germline loops: CDR1 MNHEY, CDR2 SMNVEV (reference sequence). The trim removed 8 bases at V and 5 bases at J, leaving 8 bases unmatched. The CDR3 is 15 residues long. CDR3 loop: CASSEGGLATGELFF. In DNA, the CDR3 is TGTGCCAGCTCGGAAGGGGGACTAGCGACCGGGGAGCTGTTTTTT.

The chain has TRBV6-1 and TRBJ1-2, with D maybe TRBD1 (5 bases). Trimming removed 7 bases at V and 3 bases at J, with 15 bases between. Germline CDR1 and CDR2: MNHNS and SASEGT. The CDR3 extends over 14 amino acids. For the CDR3, the DNA is TGTGCCAGCACGGGGGGAACGGCAGACTATGGCTACACCTTC. It specifies CASTGGTADYGYTF.

This sequence joins TRBV5-6 and TRBJ1-5; 8 nucleotides align to TRBD1. Germline V CDR1 and CDR2: SGHDT, YYEEEE. The CDR3 loop spans 16 amino acids. J lost 2 bases, V lost 2 bases, and 6 bases had no gene match. CDR3 DNA sequence: TGTGCCAGCAGCTTACGGACAGGGCCGCGCAATCAGCCCCAGCATTTT. It is translated as CASSLRTGPRNQPQHF. The full variable domain, completed using reference TRBV5-6 and TRBJ1-5, is DAGVTQSPTHLIKTRGQQVTLRCSPKSGHDTVSWYQQALGQGPQFIFQYYEEEERQRGNFPDRFSGHQFPNYSSELNVNALLLGDSALYLCASSLRTGPRNQPQHFGDGTRLSIL.

The chain links TRBV7-2 to TRBJ2-2; perhaps TRBD2 as D (5 bases). The germline V gene encodes CDR1 SGHTA and CDR2 FQGNSA. The CDR3 spans 14 residues. Trimming took 5 bases from V and 5 from J, leaving 12 bases between them. CDR3 sequence: CASSASTGTGELFF. The CDR3 region has the DNA TGTGCCAGCAGCGCCTCGACGGGGACCGGGGAGCTGTTTTTT.